The T cell receptor (beta chain) under discussion was sequenced for a study of T cell changes during pregnancy in multiple sclerosis. This table comes from immunoSEQ multiplex PCR, and its TCRdb copy is limited to in-frame clones, with some not included. The sample records some 140,000 clones, about 95% being singletons. The CDR3 sequence is 16 residues long. The germline CDR1 and CDR2 sequences are SGHNT and YYREEE (reference sequence). Trimming removed 4 bases from V and 0 bases from J, with 16 bases in between. Specimen: peripheral blood, collected after pregnancy. The receptor was isolated from a female donor with multiple sclerosis, enrolled in a pregnancy study. The gene calls are TRBV5-4 and TRBJ2-5; TRBD2 might be the D (5 bases). CDR3 protein: CASSLLGLRDQETQYF. The CDR3 nucleotides read TGTGCCAGCAGCCTCTTAGGGTTGAGGGACCAAGAGACCCAGTACTTC.